The clone carrying this TCR beta chain was picked up one time. Its antigen is unidentified. The sample belongs to a study of T cell responses to AZD1222 COVID-19 vaccine. General study results and limits: Sampled repertoires all dated from after the peak T cell response. A mostly white British donor set with more females was recruited, and clonal diversity was possibly underestimated.

Germline loops: CDR1 SQVTM, CDR2 ANQGSEA. The CDR3 covers 13 residues. V was pared by 7 bases and J by 4 bases, with 11 bases between. Only in-frame clones appear in the TCRdb table, and some are missing; sequencing was by immunoSEQ multiplex PCR. The sample lists more than 150,000 clones, approximately 92% occurring once. The chain employs TRBV29-1 and TRBJ1-6; the D gene is possibly TRBD1 (6 bases). Here the sequenced sample was peripheral blood, taken on day 0 of AZD1222 vaccination. This TCR came from an adult in good health. CDR3 in DNA: TGCAGCGCCCGACAGGAGTATAATTCACCCCTCCACTTT. Protein: CSARQEYNSPLHF. The full variable domain, with the rest looked up from reference TRBV29-1 and TRBJ1-6, is SAVISQKPSRDICQRGTSLTIQCQVDSQVTMMFWYRQQPGQSLTLIATANQGSEATYESGFVIDKFPISRPNLTFSTLTVSNMSPEDSSIYLCSARQEYNSPLHFGNGTRLTVT.